The rows below give T cell receptor beta chains drawn from one sample of a study of blood T cell repertoires in COVID-19. Libraries were prepared by immunoSEQ multiplex PCR; TCRdb keeps only in-frame clonotypes and omits some of them. In the table there are tens of thousands of clones, roughly 86% of which are singletons. Sequences were obtained from peripheral blood. Receptors were obtained from a human donor in a cohort sampled during active COVID-19. The CDR3 runs from the conserved cysteine through the conserved F or W. The D gene is left open where the match is weak. Clone size is shown for a subset of rows, as once, few, many or a class of expanded clone.

CASNPTGDYGYTF | TGTGCCAGCAACCCGACAGGGGACTATGGCTACACCTTC | TRBV6-6 | TRBD1 | NA | TRBJ1-2
CASSLGWGATNEKLFF | TGTGCCAGCAGCTTGGGGTGGGGCGCAACTAATGAAAAACTGTTTTTT | TRBV5-4 | NA | NA | TRBJ1-4
CASSQTGTSYVQYF | TGTGCCAGCTCACAGACCGGGACATCCTACGTGCAGTACTTC | TRBV18 | NA | once | TRBJ2-7
CASSSAGRGGTYEQYF | TGTGCCAGCAGTTCCGCTGGGCGGGGAGGGACCTACGAGCAGTACTTC | TRBV6-5 | TRBD2 | NA | TRBJ2-7
CAISSGGPYNEQFF | TGTGCCATCTCCTCGGGGGGCCCATACAATGAGCAGTTCTTC | TRBV10-3 | NA | NA | TRBJ2-1
CASRRGNYKQYF | TGTGCCAGCAGGAGAGGGAACTACAAGCAGTACTTC | TRBV12-3/TRBV12-4 | NA | NA | TRBJ2-7
CASSLARAGSEAFF | TGTGCCAGCAGCTTAGCGCGGGCAGGCTCTGAAGCTTTCTTT | TRBV7-9 | NA | NA | TRBJ1-1
CASSPEASGDTGELFF | TGTGCCAGCTCACCGGAGGCTAGCGGGGACACCGGGGAGCTGTTTTTT | TRBV18 | TRBD2 | NA | TRBJ2-2
CASSDERFNEKLFF | TGTGCCAGCAGTGATGAACGGTTTAATGAAAAACTGTTTTTT | TRBV6-1 | NA | NA | TRBJ1-4
CASSQERGGLETQYF | TGTGCCAGCAGCCAAGAACGGGGGGGCCTTGAGACCCAGTACTTC | TRBV4-2 | TRBD2 | NA | TRBJ2-5
CASRPSGGHGNQYF | TGTGCCAGCAGGCCTAGCGGGGGGCACGGGAATCAGTACTTC | TRBV11-2 | TRBD2 | NA | TRBJ2-7
CASSWESRGVEAFF | TGTGCCAGCAGCTGGGAGTCCAGGGGAGTTGAAGCTTTCTTT | TRBV5-8 | NA | NA | TRBJ1-1
CASSPGTTGDTQYF | TGTGCCAGCAGTCCCGGGACTACGGGGGATACGCAGTATTTT | TRBV27 | TRBD2 | NA | TRBJ2-3
CASSQSGQTGELFF | TGTGCCAGCAGCCAATCGGGACAGACCGGGGAGCTGTTTTTT | TRBV3-1/TRBV3-2 | TRBD1 | few | TRBJ2-2
CASSVASGYPQETQYF | TGTGCCAGCAGCGTGGCTAGCGGGTACCCACAAGAGACCCAGTACTTC | TRBV9 | TRBD2 | NA | TRBJ2-5
CASSIRRREGEQYF | TGTGCCAGTAGTATCCGTCGCAGGGAGGGCGAGCAGTACTTC | TRBV19 | TRBD2 | NA | TRBJ2-7
CASSPGRVTVTNEKLFF | TGTGCCAGCTCACCAGGCAGGGTGACCGTAACTAATGAAAAACTGTTTTTT | TRBV18 | NA | once | TRBJ1-4
CASRPDRRGSEAFF | TGTGCCAGTAGGCCCGACAGAAGGGGAAGTGAAGCTTTCTTT | TRBV19 | NA | once | TRBJ1-1
CASTLRDTAYEQYF | TGTGCCAGCACCCTAAGGGACACAGCATACGAGCAGTACTTC | TRBV27 | NA | NA | TRBJ2-7
CASNTGTGEGYTF | TGTGCCTCCAACACCGGGACAGGCGAAGGCTACACCTTC | TRBV30 | TRBD1 | NA | TRBJ1-2
CASSPRQDQPQHF | TGTGCCAGCTCACCACGCCAGGATCAGCCCCAGCATTTT | TRBV18 | NA | NA | TRBJ1-5
CASSRGLFQPQHF | TGTGCCAGTAGTAGGGGGCTCTTTCAGCCCCAGCATTTT | TRBV19 | NA | NA | TRBJ1-5